Below, 12 T cell receptor beta chains from the same sample are listed, as sequenced in a study of T-cell memory formation after mild COVID-19. TCRdb itself ran the 5' RACE reads through MiXCR, one entry per CDR3 protein. The profile shows about 560,000 distinct CDR3 sequences, approximately 21% of them singletons. Sequenced: PBMCs or a T cell subset sorted from them (not recorded which). The receptors here all came from an adult woman who had mild COVID-19 (a few samples of this study predate the infection). Cell type and time point are not known.

This clonotype came up a few times. V and J are TRBV29-1 and TRBJ1-1; D remains unclear. CDR3 length: 11 residues. The V end was cut by 7 bases, the J end by 2 bases, with 8 bases between. CDR1 SQVTM and CDR2 ANQGSEA come from the germline V gene. The CDR3 coding sequence is TGCAGCGCCACAGAAAACACTGAAGCTTTCTTT. This gives the protein CSATENTEAFF.

CDR3 residues: CSARDSAGGNSPLHF. In nucleotides, the CDR3 is TGCAGTGCTAGAGATAGTGCAGGAGGGAATTCACCCCTCCACTTT. The rearrangement links TRBV20-1 to TRBJ1-6; D remains ambiguous. Per the germline V gene, CDR1 is DFQATT and CDR2 is SNEGSKA (reference sequence). Trimming shortened V by 0 bases and J by 7 bases, and 13 bases separated the two germline ends. This CDR3 has 15 amino acids.

The gene calls are TRBV7-6 and TRBJ2-2; D is unclear. The CDR3 consists of 14 residues. The germline V gene has CDR1 SGHVS and CDR2 FNYEAQ. Trimming stripped 6 bases from V and 5 bases from J, with 13 bases between. DNA of the CDR3: TGTGCCAGCAGGAGCGAGTATGGTACCGGGGAGCTGTTTTTT. It specifies CASRSEYGTGELFF. The full variable domain, with the rest looked up from reference TRBV7-6 and TRBJ2-2, is GAGVSQSPRYKVTKRGQDVALRCDPISGHVSLYWYRQALGQGPEFLTYFNYEAQQDKSGLPNDRFSAERPEGSISTLTIQRTEQRDSAMYRCASRSEYGTGELFFGEGSRLTVL.

This CDR3 reads CSASMAGQGVTKQPQHF. The CDR3 bases are TGCAGTGCTAGTATGGCGGGACAGGGGGTAACGAAACAGCCCCAGCATTTT. The chain joins TRBV20-1 to TRBJ1-5; 11 bases agree with TRBD1. J lost 7 bases, V lost 3 bases, and 14 bases had no gene match. The length of the CDR3 is 17 residues. The germline V gene has CDR1 DFQATT and CDR2 SNEGSKA (reference sequence).

This rearrangement joins TRBV19 to TRBJ2-7; the D gene could be TRBD1 or TRBD2 (6 bases each). The V gene lost 5 bases and the J gene lost 2 bases, with 16 bases spanning the gap. Germline V gives CDR1 LNHDA, CDR2 SQIVND (reference sequence). CDR3 length: 15 amino acids. The CDR3 spells CASSAPLGGTYEQYF. DNA of the CDR3: TGTGCCAGTAGTGCACCCCTGGGGGGCACCTACGAGCAGTACTTC.

This clonotype was observed a handful of times. This chain connects TRBV29-1 to TRBJ1-2; D is unclear. This CDR3 is built from 15 residues. Germline assignment: CDR1 SQVTM and CDR2 ANQGSEA. V lost 0 bases to trimming and J lost 3 bases, with 14 bases between them. The CDR3 DNA reads TGCAGCGTTGAAGATGAGACCCGTGGCGACTATGGCTACACCTTC. Protein product: CSVEDETRGDYGYTF.

The chain carries TRBV7-6 and TRBJ2-1, with 16 bases that match TRBD2. This CDR3 has 19 amino acids. Germline trimming cut 1 base from V and 2 bases from J; bases unmatched to any gene: 5. CDR1 and CDR2 from the germline V gene are SGHVS and FNYEAQ. The CDR3 coding sequence is TGTGCCAGCAGCTTAGAGGGACTAGCGGGGGGGCCGGCCTACAATGAGCAGTTCTTC. Translating it yields CASSLEGLAGGPAYNEQFF. Full variable domain (remainder filled in from reference TRBV7-6 and TRBJ2-1): GAGVSQSPRYKVTKRGQDVALRCDPISGHVSLYWYRQALGQGPEFLTYFNYEAQQDKSGLPNDRFSAERPEGSISTLTIQRTEQRDSAMYRCASSLEGLAGGPAYNEQFFGPGTRLTVL.

This clonotype appeared a few times. The chain uses TRBV5-1 and TRBJ1-3; D gene uncertain. The V end was cut by 0 bases, the J end by 0 bases, with 13 bases between. This CDR3 has 17 residues. Germline lookup yields CDR1 SGHRS and CDR2 YFSETQ. CDR3: CASSLASTASSGNTIYF. For the CDR3, the DNA is TGCGCCAGCAGCTTGGCCTCTACAGCGTCCTCTGGAAACACCATATATTTT.

This clonotype turned up a few times. The CDR3 DNA follows: TGTGCCAGCAGTGTGAAGGGTAACACTGAAGCTTTCTTT. This encodes CASSVKGNTEAFF. This rearrangement joins TRBV27 to TRBJ1-1; D call uncertain. Germline CDR1 reads MNHEY; CDR2 reads SMNVEV (reference sequence). V was cut by 5 bases and J by 2 bases, with 9 bases left in between. CDR3 size: 13 residues.

This clonotype was observed many times. This chain uses TRBV12-3 or TRBV12-4 with TRBJ1-1, with 7 bases identical to TRBD1. The CDR3 covers 14 residues. V lost 4 bases to trimming and J lost 5 bases; unmatched junction nucleotides: 7. In DNA, the CDR3 is TGTGCCAGCAGTTCCCGGGACAGCTTGACTGAAGCTTTCTTT. Protein sequence: CASSSRDSLTEAFF.

This clonotype was counted only a few times. The chain carries TRBV5-1 and TRBJ2-3; a possible D gene is TRBD2 (6 bases). In germline, CDR1 is SGHRS, CDR2 YFSETQ. Trimming pared 7 bases from V and 0 bases from J, leaving 15 bases between. The CDR3 has 15 amino acids. The CDR3 here is CASWRGMSSTDTQYF. In DNA form, the CDR3 reads TGCGCCAGCTGGCGGGGAATGTCTAGCACAGATACGCAGTATTTT.

This clonotype was found many times. V and J are TRBV6-2 or TRBV6-3 and TRBJ2-7, with D tentatively TRBD2 (5 bases). V was trimmed by 8 bases and J by 1 base, leaving 9 bases between them. Per germline, CDR1 MNHEY and CDR2 SVGEGT. The CDR3 covers 12 residues. The CDR3 coding sequence is TGTGCCAGCGGTCGGGGATCCTACGAGCAGTACTTC. Its translation is CASGRGSYEQYF.